The entry that follows covers one T cell receptor (beta chain) sequence. In this sample, this clone turned up once. Its antigen remains unidentified. Within one base of it there is no much larger clone, and no base qualities were kept. This sample is drawn from a study of control samples from healthy donors and cancer patients (dated by TCRdb to between 2020 and 2021). The CDR3 covers 15 residues, taking in both the cysteine and the phenylalanine. The retained sequence is limited to the CDR3, 45 bases, with the frame set at the first base. Reading the germline V gene (reference sequence) gives CDR1 LNHDA and CDR2 SQIVND. The V and J ends are trimmed by 4 bases and 2 bases, leaving 12 bases between them. The library was generated by the immunoSEQ multiplex PCR assay. TCRdb re-hosts the immuneACCESS table, in-frame sequences only. Its copies lack some clones; in the studies checked, an unresolved V gene accounts for under half of them, and the cause for the rest is not known. For this sample there are about 140,000 clones; over 85% appear just once. The biggest ten clones account for 10% to 12% of the sample.

Recombination connected TRBV19 to TRBJ1-5; no D gene is confidently identified. This TCR was sampled from a young man in good health. The sequenced sample consisted of blood. The CDR3 reads as follows: CASSTIDKGNQPQHF. The DNA sequence reads TGTGCCAGTAGTACCATCGACAAGGGCAATCAGCCCCAGCATTTT.